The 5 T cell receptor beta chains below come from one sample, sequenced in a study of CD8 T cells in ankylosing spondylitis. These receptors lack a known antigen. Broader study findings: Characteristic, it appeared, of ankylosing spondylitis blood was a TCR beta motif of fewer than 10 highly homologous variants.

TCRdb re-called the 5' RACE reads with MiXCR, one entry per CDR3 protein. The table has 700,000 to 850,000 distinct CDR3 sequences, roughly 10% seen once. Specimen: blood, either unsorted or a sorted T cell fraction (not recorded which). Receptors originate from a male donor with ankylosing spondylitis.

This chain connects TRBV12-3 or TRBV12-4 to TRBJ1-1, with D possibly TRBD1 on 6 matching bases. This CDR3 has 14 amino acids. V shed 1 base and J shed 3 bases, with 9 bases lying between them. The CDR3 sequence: CASSLEDRYTEAFF. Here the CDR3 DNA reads TGTGCCAGCAGTTTAGAGGACAGATACACTGAAGCTTTCTTT.

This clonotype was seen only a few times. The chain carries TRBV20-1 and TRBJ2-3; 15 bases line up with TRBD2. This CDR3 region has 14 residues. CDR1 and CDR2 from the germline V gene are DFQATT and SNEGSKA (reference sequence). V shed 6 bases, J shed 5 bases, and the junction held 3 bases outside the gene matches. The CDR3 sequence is CSAGTSGGRDTQYF. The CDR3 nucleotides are TGCAGTGCGGGGACTAGCGGGGGGAGAGATACGCAGTATTTT.

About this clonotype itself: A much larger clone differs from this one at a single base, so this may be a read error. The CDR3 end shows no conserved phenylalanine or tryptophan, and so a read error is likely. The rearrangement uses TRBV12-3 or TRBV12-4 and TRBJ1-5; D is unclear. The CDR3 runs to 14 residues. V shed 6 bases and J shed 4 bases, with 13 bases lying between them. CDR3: CASSLGDTNQPQHL. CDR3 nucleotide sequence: TGTGCCAGCAGCCTGGGAGACACTAATCAGCCCCAGCATTTA.

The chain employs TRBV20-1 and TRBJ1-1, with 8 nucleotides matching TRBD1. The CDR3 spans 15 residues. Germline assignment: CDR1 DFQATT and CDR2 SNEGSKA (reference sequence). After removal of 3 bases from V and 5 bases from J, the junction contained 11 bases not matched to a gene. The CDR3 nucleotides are TGCAGTGCTAGCTCAGGGGGCATAGGGATAACTGAAGCTTTCTTT. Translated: CSASSGGIGITEAFF.

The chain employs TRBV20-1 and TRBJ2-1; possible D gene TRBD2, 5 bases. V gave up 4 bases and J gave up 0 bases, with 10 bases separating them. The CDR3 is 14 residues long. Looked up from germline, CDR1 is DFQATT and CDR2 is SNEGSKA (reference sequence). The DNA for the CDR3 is TGCAGTGCTATGGGCGGGCCCTCCTACAATGAGCAGTTCTTC. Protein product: CSAMGGPSYNEQFF.